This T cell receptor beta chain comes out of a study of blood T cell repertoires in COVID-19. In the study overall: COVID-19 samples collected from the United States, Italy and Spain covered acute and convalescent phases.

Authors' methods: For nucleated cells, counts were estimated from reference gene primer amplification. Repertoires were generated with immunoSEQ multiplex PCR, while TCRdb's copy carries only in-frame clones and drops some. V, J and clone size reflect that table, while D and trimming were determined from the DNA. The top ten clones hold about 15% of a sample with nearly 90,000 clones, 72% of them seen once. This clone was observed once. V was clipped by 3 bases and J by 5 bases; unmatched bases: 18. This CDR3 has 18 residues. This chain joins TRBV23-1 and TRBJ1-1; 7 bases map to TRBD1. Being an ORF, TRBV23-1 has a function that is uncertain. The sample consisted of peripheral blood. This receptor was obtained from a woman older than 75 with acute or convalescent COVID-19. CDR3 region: CASSQHQGGGWGKTEAFF. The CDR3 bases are TGCGCCAGCAGTCAGCATCAGGGGGGCGGCTGGGGGAAAACTGAAGCTTTCTTT.